This entry lists 19 T cell receptor beta chains sequenced from one sample in a study of Ad26.COV2.S vaccination and SARS-CoV-2 variants. TCRdb's copy holds only in-frame clones and misses some; the assay was immunoSEQ multiplex PCR. The sample gives roughly 180,000 clones, 70% to 90% of which show up once; 4.5% to 7.5% is in the top ten. Sequenced material: peripheral blood, taken after recovery from COVID-19. Source of these receptors: a human donor who had recovered from COVID-19.

V usage is TRBV19 and J usage is TRBJ1-5, with a possible D match to TRBD1 (6 bases). V lost 7 bases and J lost 0, with 22 bases in between. The CDR3 consists of 18 residues. The germline V gene has CDR1 LNHDA and CDR2 SQIVND (reference sequence). The CDR3 nucleotides are TGTGCCAGTACGGGGGGCCCGAATCCAATCTATAGCAATCAGCCCCAGCATTTT. Residues: CASTGGPNPIYSNQPQHF.

This sequence joins TRBV20-1 and TRBJ2-2, with unresolved D. Germline loops: CDR1 DFQATT, CDR2 SNEGSKA (reference sequence). CDR3 size: 12 residues. Trimming pared 3 bases from V and 3 bases from J, leaving 5 bases between. CDR3 region: CSASTDTGELFF. CDR3 nucleotide sequence: TGCAGTGCTAGTACTGACACCGGGGAGCTGTTTTTT.

The chain has TRBV6-5 and TRBJ1-6, with a tentative D call TRBD1 (5 bases). Per germline, CDR1 MNHEY and CDR2 SVGAGI. The CDR3 length is 13 residues. The V end was cut by 4 bases, the J end by 7 bases, with 8 bases between. The CDR3 DNA reads as TGTGCCAGCAGTTTTGGGGGGAATTCACCCCTCCACTTT. Translated: CASSFGGNSPLHF.

This clone was picked up one time. The rearrangement links TRBV2 to TRBJ1-1; tentatively, D is TRBD1 (5 bases). Germline CDR1 SNHLY, CDR2 FYNNEI. Trimming shortened V by 6 bases and J by 2 bases, and 13 bases separated the two germline ends. The CDR3 is 14 amino acids. The CDR3 DNA follows: TGTGCCAGCAGCCCCGGGACCACAAACACTGAAGCTTTCTTT. The encoded protein is CASSPGTTNTEAFF.

This clone has just one count. The CDR3 here is CASSWTLRGLGNTIYF. CDR3 nucleotides: TGTGCCAGCAGCTGGACCCTCAGAGGGCTTGGAAACACCATATATTTT. The chain is built from TRBV7-6 and TRBJ1-3; D is ambiguous. The germline V and J ends were trimmed by 4 bases and 3 bases, with 16 bases remaining between them. Per the germline V gene, CDR1 is SGHVS and CDR2 is FNYEAQ. This CDR3 comprises 16 residues.

V gene TRBV5-1 combines with J gene TRBJ2-2; D is unclear. This CDR3 comprises 15 residues. Germline V lookup: CDR1 SGHRS, CDR2 YFSETQ. Trimming stripped 4 bases from V and 0 bases from J, with 10 bases between. The CDR3 region is CASSLSRTNTGELFF. The CDR3 nucleotides are TGCGCCAGCAGCCTCTCTAGGACGAACACCGGGGAGCTGTTTTTT.

The rearrangement joins TRBV12-3 or TRBV12-4 to TRBJ2-5; the D gene is possibly TRBD2 (6 bases). CDR3 length: 12 amino acids. With 11 bases removed from V and 4 bases from J, the gap between germline ends came to 14 bases. The CDR3 protein is CAVSQGGETQYF. The CDR3 DNA reads as TGTGCCGTCTCCCAGGGAGGAGAGACCCAGTACTTC.

The chain links TRBV6-5 to TRBJ1-6, with D possibly TRBD1 on 6 matching bases. CDR3 size: 15 residues. Trimming stripped 7 bases from V and 5 bases from J, with 15 bases between. Looked up from germline, CDR1 is MNHEY and CDR2 is SVGAGI. CDR3 region: CASMQSDRNNSPLHF. The CDR3 DNA reads as TGTGCCAGCATGCAAAGTGACAGGAATAATTCACCCCTCCACTTT.

The chain carries TRBV7-9 and TRBJ2-1; TRBD2 matches 7 bases. The CDR3 totals 15 residues. Germline V gene sequence: CDR1 SEHNR, CDR2 FQNEAQ (reference sequence). The V segment lost 2 bases and the J segment 6 bases; nucleotides outside the gene matches: 7. The CDR3 loop reads CASSLPTSHRNEQFF. The CDR3 region has the DNA TGTGCCAGCAGCTTACCGACTAGCCACCGCAATGAGCAGTTCTTC.

The chain joins TRBV18 to TRBJ1-4; no reliable D call. CDR1 is KGHSH, CDR2 LQKENI, per germline. V was cut by 1 base and J by 5 bases, with 8 bases left in between. This CDR3 is 14 amino acids long. The CDR3 coding sequence is TGTGCCAGCTCACCACTCGCTGTAAATGAAAAACTGTTTTTT. As protein: CASSPLAVNEKLFF. The full variable domain, rest sourced from reference TRBV18 and TRBJ1-4, is NAGVMQNPRHLVRRRGQEARLRCSPMKGHSHVYWYRQLPEEGLKFMVYLQKENIIDESGMPKERFSAEFPKEGPSILRIQQVVRGDSAAYFCASSPLAVNEKLFFGSGTQLSVL.

This chain links TRBV19 with TRBJ1-2, with D possibly TRBD1 on 6 matching bases. Germline V CDR1 and CDR2: LNHDA, SQIVND (reference sequence). This CDR3 is built from 15 residues. V was shortened by 3 bases and J by 0 bases, with 11 bases between the two germline ends. CDR3 sequence reads: CASSIYGGPNYGYTF. In DNA form, the CDR3 reads TGTGCCAGTAGTATTTACGGGGGGCCTAACTATGGCTACACCTTC. The full variable domain, its missing parts supplied by reference TRBV19 and TRBJ1-2, is DGGITQSPKYLFRKEGQNVTLSCEQNLNHDAMYWYRQDPGQGLRLIYYSQIVNDFQKGDIAEGYSVSREKKESFPLTVTSAQKNPTAFYLCASSIYGGPNYGYTFGSGTRLTVV.

This chain joins TRBV3-1 (or the pseudogene TRBV3-2) and TRBJ2-6; D is possibly TRBD1 (6 bases). This CDR3 spans 23 amino acids. The ends were cut back, 0 bases at V and 0 bases at J, with 27 bases in the middle. Germline CDR1 reads LGHDT; CDR2 reads YNNKEL (reference sequence). CDR3 protein: CASSQDYNWASRTASSGANVLTF. The CDR3 DNA follows: TGTGCCAGCAGCCAAGACTATAATTGGGCCTCGAGGACAGCTTCCTCTGGGGCCAACGTCCTGACTTTC.

CDR3 region: CASSRYSDRYQPQHF. The CDR3 DNA is TGTGCCAGCAGCCGATACTCGGACAGATATCAGCCCCAGCATTTT. The chain uses TRBV28 and TRBJ1-5; TRBD1 might be the D (6 bases). This CDR3 spans 15 amino acids. Trimming stripped 6 bases from V and 5 bases from J, with 17 bases between. The germline CDR1 and CDR2 sequences are MDHEN and SYDVKM. Drawing the rest from reference TRBV28 and TRBJ1-5, the complete variable domain is DVKVTQSSRYLVKRTGEKVFLECVQDMDHENMFWYRQDPGLGLRLIYFSYDVKMKEKGDIPEGYSVSREKKERFSLILESASTNQTSMYLCASSRYSDRYQPQHFGDGTRLSIL.

The chain uses TRBV6-2 or TRBV6-3 and TRBJ2-7, with D possibly TRBD1 on 5 matching bases. Germline V gene data show CDR1 as MNHEY and CDR2 as SVGEGT. CDR3 length equals 15 residues. V lost 5 bases and J 0 bases, leaving 14 bases between the germline ends. DNA for the CDR3: TGTGCCAGCAGTCCCTCGGACATCAGCTCCTACGAGCAGTACTTC. It codes for CASSPSDISSYEQYF.

The J gene is TRBJ1-2, the V gene TRBV7-2, with no clear D. The CDR3 is made up of 13 amino acids. Between the trimmed V and J ends, which lost 2 bases and 4 bases, there was a span of 8 bases. In germline, CDR1 is SGHTA, CDR2 FQGNSA. The CDR3 sequence: CASSLRHSYGYTF. The CDR3 DNA sequence: TGTGCCAGCAGCTTAAGACACAGCTATGGCTACACCTTC.

The chain carries TRBV7-3 and TRBJ2-2, with TRBD2 matching over 9 bases. This CDR3 is 17 amino acids long. V lost 1 base and J lost 7; bases outside the gene matches: 10. Germline V lookup: CDR1 SGHTA, CDR2 FQGTGA. CDR3 nucleotides: TGTGCCAGCAGCTTAAAAGTTGGGCGGGAGGGCCACGGGGAGCTGTTTTTT. It is translated as CASSLKVGREGHGELFF.

This chain connects TRBV3-1 (or the pseudogene TRBV3-2) to TRBJ2-1, with 12 bases fitting TRBD2. Germline CDR1 is LGHDT and CDR2 is YNNKEL (reference sequence). This CDR3 comprises 18 residues. V trimming: 0 bases; J trimming: 3 bases; junction bases outside the gene matches: 6. The DNA of the CDR3 is TGTGCCAGCAGCCAAGATGTGACTAGCGGGAGTATCTACAATGAGCAGTTCTTC. It codes for CASSQDVTSGSIYNEQFF.

This clone was seen once. The chain carries TRBV7-9 and TRBJ1-3; D remains unclear. V lost 10 bases and J lost 4, with 8 bases in between. The CDR3 runs 11 residues. Germline values: CDR1 SEHNR, CDR2 FQNEAQ (reference sequence). The CDR3 DNA reads TGTGCCACGGCACAGGGAAACACCATATATTTT. The encoded protein is CATAQGNTIYF.

This chain connects TRBV11-3 to TRBJ2-1; D is perhaps TRBD1 (5 bases). Germline-derived CDR1 and CDR2 are SGHNT and YENEEA. The germline V and J ends were trimmed by 3 bases and 7 bases, with 13 bases remaining between them. CDR3 size: 14 residues. The chain's CDR3 is CASSLGLTPNEQFF. In nucleotides, the CDR3 is TGTGCCAGCAGCTTGGGGCTCACTCCAAATGAGCAGTTCTTC. The variable domain in full, completed from reference TRBV11-3 and TRBJ2-1, reads EAGVVQSPRYKIIEKKQPVAFWCNPISGHNTLYWYLQNLGQGPELLIRYENEEAVDDSQLPKDRFSAERLKGVDSTLKIQPAELGDSAVYLCASSLGLTPNEQFFGPGTRLTVL.